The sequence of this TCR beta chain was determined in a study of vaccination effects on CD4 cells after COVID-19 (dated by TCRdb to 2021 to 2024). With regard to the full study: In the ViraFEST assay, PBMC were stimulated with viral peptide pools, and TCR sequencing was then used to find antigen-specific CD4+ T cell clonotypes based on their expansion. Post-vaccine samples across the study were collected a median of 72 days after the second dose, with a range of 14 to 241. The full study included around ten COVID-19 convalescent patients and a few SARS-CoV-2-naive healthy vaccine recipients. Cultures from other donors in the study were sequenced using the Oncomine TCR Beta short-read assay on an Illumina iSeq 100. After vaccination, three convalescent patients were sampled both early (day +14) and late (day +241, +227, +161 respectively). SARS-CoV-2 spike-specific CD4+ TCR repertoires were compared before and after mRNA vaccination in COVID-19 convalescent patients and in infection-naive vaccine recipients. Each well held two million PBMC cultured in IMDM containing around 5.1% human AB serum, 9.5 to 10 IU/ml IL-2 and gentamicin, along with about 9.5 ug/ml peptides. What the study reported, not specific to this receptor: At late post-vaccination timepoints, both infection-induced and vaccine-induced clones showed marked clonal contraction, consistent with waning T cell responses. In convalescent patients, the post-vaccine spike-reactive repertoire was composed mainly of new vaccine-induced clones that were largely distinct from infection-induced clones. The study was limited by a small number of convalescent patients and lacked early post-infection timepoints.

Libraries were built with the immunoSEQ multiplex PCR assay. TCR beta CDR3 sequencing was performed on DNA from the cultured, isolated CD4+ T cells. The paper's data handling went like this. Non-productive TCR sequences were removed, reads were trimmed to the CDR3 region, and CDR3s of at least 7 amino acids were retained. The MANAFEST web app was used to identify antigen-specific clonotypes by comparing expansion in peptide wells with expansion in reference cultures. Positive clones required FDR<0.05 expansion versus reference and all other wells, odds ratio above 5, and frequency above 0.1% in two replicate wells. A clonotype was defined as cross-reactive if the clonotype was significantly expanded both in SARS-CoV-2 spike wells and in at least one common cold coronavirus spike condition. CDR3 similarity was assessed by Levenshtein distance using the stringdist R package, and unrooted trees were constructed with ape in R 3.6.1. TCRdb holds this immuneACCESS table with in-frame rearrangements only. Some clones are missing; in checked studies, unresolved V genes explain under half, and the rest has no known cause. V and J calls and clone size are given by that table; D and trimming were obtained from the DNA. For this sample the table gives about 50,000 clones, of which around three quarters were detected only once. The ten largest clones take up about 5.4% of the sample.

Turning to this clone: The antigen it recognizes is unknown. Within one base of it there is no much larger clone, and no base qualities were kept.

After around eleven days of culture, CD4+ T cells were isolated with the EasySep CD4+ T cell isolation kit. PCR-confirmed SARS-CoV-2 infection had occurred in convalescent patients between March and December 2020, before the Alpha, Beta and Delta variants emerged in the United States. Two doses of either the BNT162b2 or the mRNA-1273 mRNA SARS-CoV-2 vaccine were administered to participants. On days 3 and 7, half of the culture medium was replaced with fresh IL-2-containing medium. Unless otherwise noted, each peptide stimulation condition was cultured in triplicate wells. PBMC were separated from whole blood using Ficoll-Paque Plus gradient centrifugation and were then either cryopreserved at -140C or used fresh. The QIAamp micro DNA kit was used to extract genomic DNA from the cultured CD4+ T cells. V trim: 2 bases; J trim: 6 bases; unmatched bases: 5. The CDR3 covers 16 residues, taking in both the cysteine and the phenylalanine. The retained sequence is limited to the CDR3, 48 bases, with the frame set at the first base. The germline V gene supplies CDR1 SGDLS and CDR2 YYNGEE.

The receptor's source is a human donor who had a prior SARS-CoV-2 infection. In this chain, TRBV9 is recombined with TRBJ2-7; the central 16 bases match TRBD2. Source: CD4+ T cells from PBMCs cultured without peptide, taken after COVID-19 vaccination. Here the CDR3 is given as CASSVGTSGRAVEQYF. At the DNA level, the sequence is TGTGCCAGCAGCGTCGGGACTAGCGGGAGGGCTGTCGAGCAGTACTTC.